This TCR beta chain is drawn from a study of shared clonotypes between healthy human individuals (dated by TCRdb to the early 2020s). Turning to the overall study: The cohort included a few men and two women between 18 and 49 years of age. For each donor, three plates each were used for CD4 naive and CD4 memory, two plates were used for CD8 naive, and one plate was used for CD8 memory. To estimate repertoire size and how much clonotype sharing occurs between individuals, the study deeply sequenced the blood TCR repertoires of several healthy adults. Different laboratories and diverse techniques were used to prepare libraries and sequence TCR repertoires, to increase sequencing depth and limit assay-specific biases. Leukapheresis yielded between about 0.8 and 8.9 billion PBMCs per donor. General conclusions and limits of the study: Even with the large sequencing depth, rarefaction of the sorted-subset datasets indicated that sequencing was incomplete. When a handful of donors were compared, the shared fraction of clonotypes was approximately 5% for naive CD4, 3.5% to 4% for naive CD8, 2.3% for memory CD4, and about 0.36% for memory CD8. Sampling was restricted to blood, and TCR repertoires in tissue are likely to differ from TCR repertoires in blood. Pairwise subsampling led to the expectation that sequencing depth would affect the degree of clonotype sharing among donors. Higher generation probabilities were observed for clonotypes shared by all four sorted-subset donors than for non-shared clonotypes. The genetic and exposure-history diversity represented was limited by the small number of donors. Naive subsets generally had larger estimated clonotype richness than memory subsets did.

Donors were healthy HIV-negative adults with no recently reported acute infections or vaccinations. Every donor was a Caucasian adult living in Nashville, Tennessee, USA. Magnetic negative selection was used to enrich CD4+ T cells, after which naive cells were positively selected on CD45RA and the negative fraction became the memory subset. Blood was collected by leukapheresis, and PBMCs were isolated by Ficoll-Histopaque density gradient centrifugation and then cryopreserved in liquid nitrogen vapor phase. Analytical flow cytometry was used to check the purity and quantity of each magnetically sorted T cell population. From each sorted fraction, genomic DNA was isolated and quantified by UV absorbance on a Nanodrop 2000c. Using the deep immunoSEQ assay, multiplex PCR amplified TCR CDR3 regions from genomic DNA. Genomic DNA extracted from each cell subset was distributed evenly over all wells of several immunoSEQ 96-well plates, and each plate served as one replicate. For sorted subsets, approximately 200 ng of genomic DNA, equivalent to some 30,000 T cell genomes, went into each replicate PCR. The purified libraries were quantified using a Qubit 3.0 fluorometer, sized with a Bioanalyzer 2100, and then quantified again using the KAPA Library Quantification kit. Each immunoSEQ 96-well plate was sequenced on its own single-read 150-cycle Illumina NextSeq 550 flow cell. Processing in the source paper ran as follows. Because only junctional sequences without quality scores were contained in the immunoSEQ output, filtering matching that applied to full-length reads could not be performed. Sequences were annotated with PyIR, a Python wrapper for IgBLAST v1.9, using IMGT germline references to assign V/J genes and CDR3. Reads were removed for weak V/J assignments (E-value above 1e-6), missing CDR3, stop codons, out-of-frame junctions, or ambiguous translated residues. V3J clonotypes were defined by identical inferred V gene, J gene, and CDR3 amino acid sequence. Percentage overlap between repertoires was computed as shared unique clonotypes divided by the size of the smaller repertoire. Richness of each repertoire was evaluated using RTK rarefaction, the Chao1 estimator, and Recon v2.1 estimates of unobserved clonotypes. Generation probabilities for all TCRbeta clonotypes obtained by the gDNA method from a few donors were computed using OLGA. In TCRdb, the immuneACCESS table is reduced to in-frame sequences with V and J assigned. These tables do not hold every clone; where another copy was compared, an unresolved V gene accounts for under half, and the others remain unexplained. That table is the source of V, J and clone size, and D and trimming were worked out from the DNA. A total of hundreds of thousands of clones appear in this sample, roughly 97% of them only once. The biggest ten clones account for around 0.057% of the sample.

Concerning this clone: Its antigen is currently not known. Within one base of it there is no much larger clone, and no base qualities were kept.

Including cysteine and phenylalanine, the CDR3 has 10 amino acids. Only the CDR3 region is kept as DNA, spanning 30 bases read in frame from base 1. CDR1 DFQATT and CDR2 SNEGSKA are derived from the germline V gene (reference sequence). V is pared back by 2 bases and J by 15 bases, with 8 bases lying between the germline termini. Material: naive CD4+ T cells sorted from blood. Per the publication, the cell subset or site label means: CD45RA+ positively selected. The sequence joins TRBV20-1 to TRBJ1-6, with the identity of the D gene unclear. This TCR came from a woman in her twenties or thirties in good health. This receptor has the CDR3 CSARTESLHF. Read as DNA, the sequence is TGCAGTGCTAGAACCGAAAGCCTCCACTTT.